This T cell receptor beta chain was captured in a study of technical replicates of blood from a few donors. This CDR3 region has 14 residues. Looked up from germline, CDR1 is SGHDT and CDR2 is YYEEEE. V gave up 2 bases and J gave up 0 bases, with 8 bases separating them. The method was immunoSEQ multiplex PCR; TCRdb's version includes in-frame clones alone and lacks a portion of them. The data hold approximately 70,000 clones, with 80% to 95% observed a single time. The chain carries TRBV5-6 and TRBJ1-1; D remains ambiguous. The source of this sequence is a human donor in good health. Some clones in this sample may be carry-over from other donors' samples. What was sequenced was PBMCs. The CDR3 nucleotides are TGTGCCAGCAGCTTCGAGGGATTGAACACTGAAGCTTTCTTT. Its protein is CASSFEGLNTEAFF.